This TCR beta chain appears in the sequencing data of a study of STAT3 mutations in large granular lymphocyte leukemia (dated by TCRdb to between 2019 and 2020). Turning to the overall study: Canonical activating STAT3 mutations were detected in roughly half of the longitudinally sequenced T-LGLL patients. Over half of the T-LGLL patients were given one or more immunosuppressive therapy regimens, and 40% of the treated patients had a hematologic response. Serial deep sequencing of TCRbeta CDR3 and STAT3 was performed in patients with T-cell large granular lymphocyte leukemia to reconstruct clonal hierarchy and dynamics. From an initial cohort of 200 to 250 LGL patients, roughly 17 representative T-LGLL cases were selected for longitudinal TCRbeta and STAT3 sequencing. A couple of patients with natural killer LGL leukemia were also sequenced longitudinally as controls within the study. Each patient was sequenced at an average of roughly 4.1 time points, ranging from 2 to 8 samplings.

TCRbeta libraries were sequenced on an Illumina MiSeq, and an average of around 41,000 productive templates per sample was obtained. TCRbeta CDR3 libraries were generated with the immunoSEQ assay using multiplex PCR amplification. The original pipeline was this. Following a previously defined approach, repertoire diversity was calculated, and values close to 0 point to extremely monoclonal samples. Entries here come from immuneACCESS through TCRdb and include only in-frame sequences with V and J called. Some clones fail to appear in such tables; in the studies checked, an unresolved V gene covers under half of the shortfall, and the cause of the remainder is unknown. The V and J calls and clone size were taken over from that table, and D and trimming were inferred from the DNA. This sample gives 37,000 or so clones in total; 70% to 90% of them show up just once. 0.4% to 0.5% of the sample comes from the top ten.

At the junction V is shortened by 2 bases and J by 7 bases, with 9 bases in between. CDR3 length: 13 amino acids, cysteine to phenylalanine. Kept here is only the CDR3 DNA, which spans 39 bases and is read in frame from base 1. The germline V gene yields MGHRA for CDR1 and YSYEKL for CDR2. DNA was extracted from blood mononuclear cells, with the same DNA used for both TCR and STAT3 sequencing. Findings and caveats that apply to the study as a whole: Variable intervals between samplings and differing treatment regimens complicated linking therapy response to changes in TCR clonal burden. Because no samples were available when a clone first appeared, clonal expansion was inferred from samplings taken at other points. TCR clonotype switching after therapy was observed in about 35% of the 18 patients, and all newly emerging clones were found to be STAT3 wild type. At least one immunodominant TCRbeta clonotype was present in every T-LGLL patient, and multiple immunodominant subclonotypes appeared in about half of the T-LGLL patients. The burden of the dominant TCR clone was higher than the STAT3 mutant burden in several patients, which suggests that the STAT3 mutation arose secondarily inside a clone that had already expanded. Persisting codominant clonotypes in some patients meant a small but highly pathogenic clone may have been missed.

In this sample, this clone turned up a few times. Its binding antigen is unknown. No qualities accompany the bases; no much larger clone lies one base away. The chain joins TRBV4-1 to TRBJ1-3, with the D gene not confidently named. The receptor was isolated from a human donor with T large granular lymphocyte leukemia. Some clones in this sample may be carry-over from other donors' samples. Sequencing was carried out using PBMCs. The DNA is TGCGCCAGCAGCCAATCTCGGGCCAACACCATATATTTT. Translated, it gives CASSQSRANTIYF.